One and the same sample provided the 24 T cell receptor beta chains below, sequenced in a study of radiotherapy plus CTLA-4 blockade in lung cancer. The protocol was immunoSEQ multiplex PCR, while the TCRdb copy is restricted to in-frame clones and leaves out a portion. Of roughly 120,000 clones in the sample, about four fifths were seen once. Sequences were derived from peripheral blood, sampled from a patient treated with radiotherapy plus ipilimumab. The receptors here all came from a human donor with non-small cell lung cancer who had a partial response to radiotherapy plus ipilimumab.

V is TRBV7-9 and J is TRBJ1-4; possibly TRBD1 for D (6 bases). Germline loops: CDR1 SEHNR, CDR2 FQNEAQ (reference sequence). The CDR3 consists of 16 residues. V shed 3 bases and J shed 8 bases, with 19 bases lying between them. The CDR3 loop is CASSFVAAGAREKLFF. The CDR3 bases are TGTGCCAGCAGCTTTGTGGCCGCGGGGGCGAGAGAAAAACTGTTTTTT.

The chain combines TRBV19 with TRBJ1-4, with a weak D call TRBD1 (6 bases). CDR1 is LNHDA and CDR2 is SQIVND in the germline V gene (reference sequence). V lost 6 bases and J 3 bases, leaving 14 bases between the germline ends. The CDR3 is 15 amino acids. CDR3 residues: CASRDQGFANEKLFF. DNA for the CDR3: TGTGCCAGTAGGGACCAGGGGTTTGCTAATGAAAAACTGTTTTTT.

V is TRBV18 and J is TRBJ2-2; 9 bases map to TRBD2. Germline trimming cut 2 bases from V and 5 bases from J; bases unmatched to any gene: 9. This CDR3 spans 17 amino acids. From germline, CDR1 is KGHSH and CDR2 LQKENI. Here the CDR3 reads CASSPTGAGGGTGELFF. CDR3 DNA: TGTGCCAGCTCACCAACTGGAGCGGGAGGAGGAACCGGGGAGCTGTTTTTT.

V usage is TRBV9 and J usage is TRBJ2-1; the D gene is possibly TRBD1 (5 bases). The CDR3 has 14 residues. Trimming took off 2 bases at V and 0 bases at J, with 6 bases between the two ends. The V gene's germline CDR1 is SGDLS and CDR2 YYNGEE. The CDR3 nucleotides are TGTGCCAGCAGCGTCGACAGCTCCTACAATGAGCAGTTCTTC. This sequence encodes CASSVDSSYNEQFF.

V is TRBV20-1 and J is TRBJ2-5; D gene unclear. Per germline, CDR1 DFQATT and CDR2 SNEGSKA (reference sequence). The CDR3 is made up of 11 amino acids. Trimming pared 5 bases from V and 2 bases from J, leaving 6 bases between. The CDR3 DNA sequence: TGCAGTGCTCCCCGTCAAGAGACCCAGTACTTC. Its protein is CSAPRQETQYF.

This clone was detected only a few times. J is TRBJ1-2 and V is TRBV9, with 9 nucleotides matching TRBD1. CDR3 length: 17 residues. V trimming: 4 bases; J trimming: 7 bases; junction bases outside the gene matches: 17. Germline CDR1 SGDLS, CDR2 YYNGEE. CDR3 in DNA: TGTGCCAGCAGCACCCAGACGGGAGGGGGGACAGGGTTTGGCTACACCTTC. It codes for CASSTQTGGGTGFGYTF. Full variable domain (missing parts from reference TRBV9 and TRBJ1-2): DSGVTQTPKHLITATGQRVTLRCSPRSGDLSVYWYQQSLDQGLQFLIQYYNGEERAKGNILERFSAQQFPDLHSELNLSSLELGDSALYFCASSTQTGGGTGFGYTFGSGTRLTVV.

CDR3 amino acids: CASSVGDRGLPPNEKLFF. CDR3 nucleotide sequence: TGTGCCAGCAGCGTAGGGGACAGGGGACTTCCACCTAATGAAAAACTGTTTTTT. This chain connects TRBV9 to TRBJ1-4; 10 bases align to TRBD1. J gave up 3 bases and V 0 bases, and 8 bases lay outside the gene matches. Looked up from germline, CDR1 is SGDLS and CDR2 is YYNGEE. This CDR3 spans 18 amino acids.

This clone came up a few times. J is TRBJ2-1 and V is TRBV5-6, with 8 bases identical to TRBD1. In germline, CDR1 is SGHDT, CDR2 YYEEEE. The CDR3 is made up of 14 amino acids. J was trimmed by 4 bases and V by 4 bases; bases with no gene match: 4. The CDR3 spells CASSTRDRYNEQFF. The CDR3 DNA reads as TGTGCCAGCAGCACCCGGGACAGGTACAATGAGCAGTTCTTC. Full variable domain (remainder filled in from reference TRBV5-6 and TRBJ2-1): DAGVTQSPTHLIKTRGQQVTLRCSPKSGHDTVSWYQQALGQGPQFIFQYYEEEERQRGNFPDRFSGHQFPNYSSELNVNALLLGDSALYLCASSTRDRYNEQFFGPGTRLTVL.

The chain carries TRBV7-2 and TRBJ1-3; D is unresolved. Per germline, CDR1 SGHTA and CDR2 FQGNSA. There are 16 residues in the CDR3. V was pared by 0 bases and J by 7 bases, with 16 bases between. The chain's CDR3 is CASSLAITVAGNTIYF. The CDR3 DNA reads as TGTGCCAGCAGCTTAGCGATTACAGTGGCCGGCAACACCATATATTTT.

This clone came up once. At the DNA level, this CDR3 is encoded by other sequences in the same sample as well. The V call is TRBV28, the J call TRBJ1-1; D might be TRBD1 (6 bases). CDR1 and CDR2 from the germline V gene are MDHEN and SYDVKM. The V end lost 3 bases, the J end lost 4 bases, and 9 bases lay between the germline ends. The CDR3 is 13 amino acids. In DNA, the CDR3 is TGTGCCAGCAGTTTCTCCAGGGGCACTGAAGCTTTCTTT. It encodes CASSFSRGTEAFF.

The chain uses TRBV6-5 and TRBJ1-4; 7 bases map to TRBD1. The germline gives CDR1 MNHEY, CDR2 SVGAGI. The length of the CDR3 is 15 residues. J gave up 4 bases and V 5 bases, and 7 bases lay outside the gene matches. The CDR3 DNA reads as TGTGCCAGCAGTGCCATCAGGGGGAGTAATGAAAAACTGTTTTTT. Encoded protein: CASSAIRGSNEKLFF.

The chain employs TRBV28 and TRBJ2-7; 8 bases fit TRBD1. Germline V gene data show CDR1 as MDHEN and CDR2 as SYDVKM. This CDR3 contains 14 residues. Trimming took 6 bases from V and 4 from J; bases not matched to a gene: 8. The CDR3, as DNA: TGTGCCAGCAGGGCCGGGACAGGTCCTTACGAGCAGTACTTC. This gives the protein CASRAGTGPYEQYF.

The genes are TRBV6-1 and TRBJ2-1; D remains unclear. Between the trimmed V and J ends, which lost 2 bases and 5 bases, there was a span of 4 bases. The CDR3 is 12 amino acids. Germline V gene sequence: CDR1 MNHNS, CDR2 SASEGT. The CDR3, as DNA: TGTGCCAGCAGTGAACAAAACAATGAGCAGTTCTTC. Protein sequence: CASSEQNNEQFF.

The chain couples TRBV25-1 to TRBJ1-1; possible D gene TRBD1, 6 bases. Germline V CDR1 and CDR2: MGHDK, SYGVNS. This CDR3 has 12 amino acids. V lost 8 bases to trimming and J lost 4 bases, with 11 bases between them. The CDR3 here is CASLRGTTEAFF. The CDR3 region has the DNA TGTGCCAGCCTAAGGGGGACCACTGAAGCTTTCTTT. Supplemented by reference TRBV25-1 and TRBJ1-1, the full variable domain reads EADIYQTPRYLVIGTGKKITLECSQTMGHDKMYWYQQDPGMELHLIHYSYGVNSTEKGDLSSESTVSRIRTEHFPLTLESARPSHTSQYLCASLRGTTEAFFGQGTRLTVV.

This clone appeared a single time. This chain uses TRBV7-3 with TRBJ1-2; 8 nucleotides line up with TRBD1. The CDR3 totals 16 residues. V gave up 5 bases and J gave up 7 bases; unmatched junction bases: 15. Germline V gene data show CDR1 as SGHTA and CDR2 as FQGTGA. The CDR3 sequence is CASSANPGRGQGGYTF. DNA for the CDR3: TGTGCCAGCAGCGCTAACCCGGGCAGGGGGCAGGGTGGCTACACCTTC.

The V gene is TRBV28, the J gene TRBJ1-2; tentatively, D is TRBD1 (5 bases). Germline V gene lookup returns CDR1 MDHEN and CDR2 SYDVKM. The CDR3 is 13 amino acids. The V end lost 6 bases, the J end lost 0 bases, and 8 bases lay between the germline ends. CDR3 sequence reads: CASRAGANYGYTF. The CDR3 DNA sequence: TGTGCCAGCAGGGCGGGGGCTAACTATGGCTACACCTTC.

With regard to this clone: The same CDR3 also results from other DNA sequences found in this sample. The chain links TRBV30 to TRBJ1-5; 10 bases are shared with TRBD1. The germline gives CDR1 GTSNPN, CDR2 SVGIG (reference sequence). V lost 3 bases and J lost 4; bases outside the gene matches: 3. The CDR3 runs to 14 residues. The CDR3 bases are TGTGCCTGGAGCCCGGGACAGGGGAATCAGCCCCAGCATTTT. Its protein is CAWSPGQGNQPQHF. Full variable domain (missing parts from reference TRBV30 and TRBJ1-5): SQTIHQWPATLVQPVGSPLSLECTVEGTSNPNLYWYRQAAGRGLQLLFYSVGIGQISSEVPQNLSASRPQDRQFILSSKKLLLSDSGFYLCAWSPGQGNQPQHFGDGTRLSIL.

The V and J genes are TRBV19 and TRBJ2-5, with 11 bases identical to TRBD2. Losses at the gene ends were 3 bases for V and 1 base for J; bases not matched to a gene: 10. The CDR3 length is 18 residues. Germline CDR1 LNHDA, CDR2 SQIVND (reference sequence). CDR3 DNA: TGTGCCAGTAGTATTAAACGGACTAGCGGGTGGATCCAAGAGACCCAGTACTTC. Translated, it gives CASSIKRTSGWIQETQYF.

The rearrangement uses TRBV4-2 and TRBJ2-1, with 7 bases aligning to TRBD2. V trimming: 5 bases; J trimming: 5 bases; junction bases outside the gene matches: 6. This CDR3 has 14 residues. CDR1 and CDR2 (germline): LGHNA, YNFKEQ. The CDR3 spells CASSLRREHNEQFF. The CDR3 nucleotides read TGTGCCAGCAGCTTGAGGCGGGAGCACAATGAGCAGTTCTTC.

The J gene is TRBJ1-1, the V gene TRBV29-1, with 7 nucleotides matching TRBD1. The junction had 0 bases not matched to a gene; V was cut back by 4 bases and J by 7 bases. CDR1 SQVTM and CDR2 ANQGSEA come from the germline V gene. The CDR3 totals 10 residues. CDR3 nucleotides: TGCAGCGTTGGACAGGGTGAAGCTTTCTTT. Translating gives CSVGQGEAFF.

V and J are TRBV7-3 and TRBJ2-3; 9 nucleotides agree with TRBD2. CDR1 is SGHTA and CDR2 is FQGTGA in the germline V gene. CDR3 length equals 14 residues. With 8 bases clipped from V and 0 bases from J, the junction kept 3 bases outside the gene matches. This CDR3 is CASSLAGSTDTQYF. In nucleotides, the CDR3 is TGTGCCAGCTCGCTAGCGGGGAGCACAGATACGCAGTATTTT.

This chain uses TRBV7-2 with TRBJ1-5; 8 bases fit TRBD1. Germline CDR1 reads SGHTA; CDR2 reads FQGNSA. V was pared by 4 bases and J by 6 bases, with 11 bases of the junction left unmatched. The CDR3 totals 16 residues. CDR3 DNA: TGTGCCAGCAGCTCACAGGACAGGGTCTCGGGTCAGCCCCAGCATTTT. This encodes CASSSQDRVSGQPQHF.

The V call is TRBV29-1, the J call TRBJ2-3; no definite D call. Trimming stripped 6 bases from V and 2 bases from J, with 3 bases between. In germline, CDR1 is SQVTM, CDR2 ANQGSEA. The CDR3 contains 10 residues. The CDR3 nucleotides read TGCAGCGTCCACACAGATACGCAGTATTTT. This encodes CSVHTDTQYF.

This clone was detected a few times. The chain is built from TRBV6-1 and TRBJ2-1, with 7 bases matching TRBD1. The germline gives CDR1 MNHNS, CDR2 SASEGT. This CDR3 is 14 amino acids long. V was pared by 7 bases and J by 4 bases, with 7 bases of the junction left unmatched. Here the CDR3 reads CASNPGQRYNEQFF. Written as DNA, the CDR3 is TGTGCCAGCAACCCGGGACAGAGATACAATGAGCAGTTCTTC.